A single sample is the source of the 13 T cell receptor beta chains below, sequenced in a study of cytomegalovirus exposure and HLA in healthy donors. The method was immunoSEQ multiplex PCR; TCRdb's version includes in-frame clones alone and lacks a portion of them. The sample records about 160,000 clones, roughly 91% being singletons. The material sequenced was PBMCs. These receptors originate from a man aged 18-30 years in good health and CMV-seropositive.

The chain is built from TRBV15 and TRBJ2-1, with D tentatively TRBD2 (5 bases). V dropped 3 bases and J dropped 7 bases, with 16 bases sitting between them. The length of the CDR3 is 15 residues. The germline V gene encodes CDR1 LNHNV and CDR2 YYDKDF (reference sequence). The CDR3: CATSSRNNPGNEQFF. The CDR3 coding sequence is TGTGCCACCAGCAGTCGTAATAACCCGGGGAATGAGCAGTTCTTC.

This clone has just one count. This CDR3 reads CASSPGTGLEGTQETQYF. CDR3 coding DNA: TGCGCCAGCAGCCCCGGGACAGGGCTGGAGGGAACTCAAGAGACCCAGTACTTC. The rearrangement joins TRBV5-1 to TRBJ2-5, with 9 positions matching TRBD1. This CDR3 is built from 18 residues. The V gene end was trimmed by 4 bases and the J gene end by 2 bases; junction bases not matched to a gene: 15. Germline V gives CDR1 SGHRS, CDR2 YFSETQ. Supplemented by reference TRBV5-1 and TRBJ2-5, the full variable domain reads KAGVTQTPRYLIKTRGQQVTLSCSPISGHRSVSWYQQTPGQGLQFLFEYFSETQRNKGNFPGRFSGRQFSNSRSEMNVSTLELGDSALYLCASSPGTGLEGTQETQYFGPGTRLLVL.

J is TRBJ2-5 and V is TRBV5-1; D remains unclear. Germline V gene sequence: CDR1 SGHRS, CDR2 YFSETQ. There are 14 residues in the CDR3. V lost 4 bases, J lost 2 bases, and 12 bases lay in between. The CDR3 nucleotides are TGCGCCAGCAGCCCAAGTAAGCCGCAAGAGACCCAGTACTTC. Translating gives CASSPSKPQETQYF.

CDR3: CASSWAPTDYEQYF. CDR3 coding DNA: TGTGCCAGCAGCTGGGCCCCAACAGACTACGAGCAGTACTTC. The gene calls are TRBV11-2 and TRBJ2-7; D uncertain. Trimming pared 4 bases from V and 3 bases from J, leaving 13 bases between. CDR3 length: 14 residues. The germline V gene has CDR1 SGHAT and CDR2 FQNNGV.

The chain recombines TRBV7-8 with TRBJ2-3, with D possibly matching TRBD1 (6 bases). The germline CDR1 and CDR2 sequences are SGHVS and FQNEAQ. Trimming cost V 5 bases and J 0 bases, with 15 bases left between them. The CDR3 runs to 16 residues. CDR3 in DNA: TGTGCCAGCAGCCCCCGGACAGTCTCTAGCACAGATACGCAGTATTTT. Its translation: CASSPRTVSSTDTQYF.

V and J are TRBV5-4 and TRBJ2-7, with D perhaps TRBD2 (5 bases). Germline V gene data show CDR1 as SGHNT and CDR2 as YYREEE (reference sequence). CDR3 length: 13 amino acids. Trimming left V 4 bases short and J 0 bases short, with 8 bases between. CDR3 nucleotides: TGTGCCAGCAGCCCTGGAGGCTCCTACGAGCAGTACTTC. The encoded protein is CASSPGGSYEQYF.

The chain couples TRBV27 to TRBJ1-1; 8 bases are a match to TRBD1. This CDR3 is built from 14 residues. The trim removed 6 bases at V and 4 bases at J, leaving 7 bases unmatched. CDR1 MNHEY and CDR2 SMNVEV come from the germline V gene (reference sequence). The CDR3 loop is CASSPQGAPTEAFF. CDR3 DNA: TGTGCCAGCAGCCCCCAGGGGGCGCCCACTGAAGCTTTCTTT.

The CDR3 DNA reads as TGTGCCATCAATAGCCCCGGGACAACGACAAATGAGCAGTTCTTC. As protein: CAINSPGTTTNEQFF. The rearrangement uses TRBV10-3 and TRBJ2-1, with D perhaps matching TRBD1 (6 bases). The germline V and J ends were trimmed by 7 bases and 7 bases, with 20 bases remaining between them. The length of the CDR3 is 15 residues. Germline V CDR1 and CDR2: ENHRY, SYGVKD.

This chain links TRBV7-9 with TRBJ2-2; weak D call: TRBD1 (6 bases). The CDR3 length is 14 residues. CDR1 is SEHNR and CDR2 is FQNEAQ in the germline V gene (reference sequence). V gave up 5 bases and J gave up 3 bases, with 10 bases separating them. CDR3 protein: CASSPGQYTGELFF. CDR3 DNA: TGTGCCAGCAGCCCGGGACAATACACCGGGGAGCTGTTTTTT.

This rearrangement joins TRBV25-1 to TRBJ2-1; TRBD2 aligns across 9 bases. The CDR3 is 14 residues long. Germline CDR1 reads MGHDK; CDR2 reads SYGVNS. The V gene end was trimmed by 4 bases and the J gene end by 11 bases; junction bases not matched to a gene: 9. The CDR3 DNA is TGTGCCAGCAGTGGACTAGCGGCTTACTCTAAGCAGTTCTTC. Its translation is CASSGLAAYSKQFF. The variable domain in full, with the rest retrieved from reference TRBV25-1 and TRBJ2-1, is EADIYQTPRYLVIGTGKKITLECSQTMGHDKMYWYQQDPGMELHLIHYSYGVNSTEKGDLSSESTVSRIRTEHFPLTLESARPSHTSQYLCASSGLAAYSKQFFGPGTRLTVL.

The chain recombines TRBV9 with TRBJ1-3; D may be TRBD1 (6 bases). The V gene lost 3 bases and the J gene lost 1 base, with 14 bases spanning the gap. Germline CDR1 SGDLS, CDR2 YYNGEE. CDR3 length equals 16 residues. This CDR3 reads CASSASPTGSGNTIYF. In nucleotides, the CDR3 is TGTGCCAGCAGCGCTTCTCCTACAGGGTCTGGAAACACCATATATTTT.

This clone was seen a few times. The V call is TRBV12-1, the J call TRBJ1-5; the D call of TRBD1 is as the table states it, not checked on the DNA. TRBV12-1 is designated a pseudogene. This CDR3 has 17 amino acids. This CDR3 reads CASSTYSDRINNQPQHF. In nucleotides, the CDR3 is TGTGCCAGCAGCACGTACTCTGACAGGATTAACAATCAGCCCCAGCATTTT.

The DNA of the CDR3 is TGTGCCAGCAGTGAAGCCGGGTCCGAGCAGTACTTC. Its translation is CASSEAGSEQYF. This rearrangement joins TRBV2 to TRBJ2-7; D gene ambiguous. In germline, CDR1 is SNHLY, CDR2 FYNNEI. The CDR3 contains 12 residues. The V end was cut by 0 bases, the J end by 6 bases, with 6 bases between.